This entry lists 10 T cell receptor beta chains sequenced from one sample in a study of blood T cells in healthy people across ages. Next came a second PCR, run for 7 to 11 cycles, which used a sample-barcoded 5' primer along with a J-beta primer mix. Each CDR3 protein is one row after TCRdb ran MiXCR on the 5' RACE reads. This sample carries roughly 720,000 distinct CDR3 sequences, around half of them seen once, and the ten largest clones take approximately 40%. Sequencing used blood. The receptors here all came from a man aged 80 or over in good health.

This clonotype occurred a few times. The chain recombines TRBV28 with TRBJ2-7, with D possibly TRBD1 on 5 matching bases. In germline, CDR1 is MDHEN, CDR2 SYDVKM. The CDR3 has 13 amino acids. Trimming removed 4 bases at V and 4 bases at J, with 11 bases between. CDR3 coding DNA: TGTGCCAGCAGTTCCAGGGTGGAGTACGAGCAGTACTTC. Residues: CASSSRVEYEQYF.

The V gene is TRBV27, the J gene TRBJ2-1; D call uncertain. The germline V gene has CDR1 MNHEY and CDR2 SMNVEV (reference sequence). Trimming took 0 bases from V and 13 from J, leaving 7 bases between them. The CDR3 spans 11 residues. In DNA, the CDR3 is TGTGCCAGCAGTTTATCTGAGAAACAGTTCTTC. Protein: CASSLSEKQFF.

This clonotype was picked up many times. This chain connects TRBV12-3 or TRBV12-4 to TRBJ2-1; D not certain. There are 14 residues in the CDR3. Trimming cost V 4 bases and J 3 bases, with 10 bases left between them. CDR3 in DNA: TGTGCCAGCAGTTCCCCGCCAAACTACAATGAGCAGTTCTTC. Amino acid sequence: CASSSPPNYNEQFF.

The V call is TRBV7-2, the J call TRBJ1-1, with D unresolved. Germline CDR1 is SGHTA and CDR2 is FQGNSA. The CDR3 is 16 residues long. Trimming took 3 bases from V and 0 from J, leaving 14 bases between them. The CDR3 DNA follows: TGTGCCAGCAGCTTCACCCGCTTCGGGGTGAACACTGAAGCTTTCTTT. Amino acids: CASSFTRFGVNTEAFF.

The chain has TRBV29-1 and TRBJ2-1, with 11 positions matching TRBD1. The V gene's germline CDR1 is SQVTM and CDR2 ANQGSEA. The CDR3 spans 16 residues. Germline trimming cut 4 bases from V and 0 bases from J; bases unmatched to any gene: 5. CDR3 in amino acids: CSVGGTGGRSYNEQFF. The CDR3 nucleotides read TGCAGCGTTGGAGGGACAGGGGGTCGCTCCTACAATGAGCAGTTCTTC.

The chain recombines TRBV6-5 with TRBJ2-3; 10 bases line up with TRBD1. Germline V gene sequence: CDR1 MNHEY, CDR2 SVGAGI. V was clipped by 5 bases and J by 3 bases; unmatched bases: 5. The CDR3 contains 15 residues. CDR3 in amino acids: CASSNPGQGTDTQYF. In nucleotides, the CDR3 is TGTGCCAGCAGTAATCCGGGACAGGGGACAGATACGCAGTATTTT.

This chain connects TRBV18 to TRBJ2-1, with D possibly TRBD1 on 6 matching bases. CDR1 KGHSH and CDR2 LQKENI come from the germline V gene. The CDR3 sequence is 14 residues long. Trimming removed 6 bases at V and 7 bases at J, with 16 bases between. The CDR3 is CASSSGTPRNEQFF. DNA for the CDR3: TGTGCCAGCTCTTCCGGGACACCCAGGAATGAGCAGTTCTTC.

This chain links TRBV11-3 with TRBJ2-7; the D is unclear. The germline CDR1 and CDR2 sequences are SGHNT and YENEEA. The CDR3 sequence is 15 residues long. Trimming removed 1 base at V and 3 bases at J, with 13 bases between. CDR3 nucleotide sequence: TGTGCCAGCAGCTTAGGACCGGCCACCTACTACGAGCAGTACTTC. Encoded protein: CASSLGPATYYEQYF.

The genes are TRBV10-3 and TRBJ2-7, with 9 bases fitting TRBD2. Trimming at V came to 3 bases and at J to 4 bases, leaving 10 bases not matched to a gene. Per germline, CDR1 ENHRY and CDR2 SYGVKD. This CDR3 is 16 amino acids long. The CDR3 DNA follows: TGTGCCATCAGTGACTTTTCGGGACTAGCTTCTTACGAGCAGTACTTC. It codes for CAISDFSGLASYEQYF.

The V gene is TRBV2, the J gene TRBJ2-7, with D unclear. This CDR3 is 14 amino acids long. The V gene lost 6 bases and the J gene lost 5 bases, with 17 bases spanning the gap. Looked up from germline, CDR1 is SNHLY and CDR2 is FYNNEI. CDR3 residues: CASRVDPNPNEQYF. The CDR3 nucleotides read TGTGCCAGCAGGGTGGACCCGAACCCCAACGAGCAGTACTTC.